This TCR beta chain was identified during a study of T cell responses to AZD1222 COVID-19 vaccine. This table comes from immunoSEQ multiplex PCR, and its TCRdb copy is limited to in-frame clones, with some not included. This table has around 130,000 clones, 90% to 95% appearing once. Looked up from germline, CDR1 is SGHVS and CDR2 is FNYEAQ. With V trimmed by 5 bases and J by 6 bases, 9 bases remained unmatched. The CDR3 contains 15 residues. This sample comprised peripheral blood, obtained on day 0 of AZD1222 vaccination. This clonotype was sampled from an adult in good health. This sequence joins TRBV7-6 and TRBJ2-2, with TRBD1 identical over 7 bases. CDR3: CASSHVSTGSGELFF. The CDR3 DNA reads as TGTGCCAGCAGCCACGTTTCGACAGGGTCCGGGGAGCTGTTTTTT.